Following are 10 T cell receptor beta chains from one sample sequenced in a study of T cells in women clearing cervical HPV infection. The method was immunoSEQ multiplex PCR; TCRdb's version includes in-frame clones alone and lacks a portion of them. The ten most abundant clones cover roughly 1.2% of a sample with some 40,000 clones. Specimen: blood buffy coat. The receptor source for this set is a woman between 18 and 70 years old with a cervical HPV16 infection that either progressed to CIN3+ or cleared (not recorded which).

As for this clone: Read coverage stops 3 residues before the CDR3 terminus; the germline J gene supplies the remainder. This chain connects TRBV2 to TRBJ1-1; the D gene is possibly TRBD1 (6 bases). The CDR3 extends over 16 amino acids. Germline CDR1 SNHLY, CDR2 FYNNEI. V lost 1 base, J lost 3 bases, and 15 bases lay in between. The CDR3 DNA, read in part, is TGTGCCAGCAGTGAAGGTAAACAGGGTGGGGACACTGAA. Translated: CASSEGKQGGDTE. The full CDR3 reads CASSEGKQGGDTEAFF.

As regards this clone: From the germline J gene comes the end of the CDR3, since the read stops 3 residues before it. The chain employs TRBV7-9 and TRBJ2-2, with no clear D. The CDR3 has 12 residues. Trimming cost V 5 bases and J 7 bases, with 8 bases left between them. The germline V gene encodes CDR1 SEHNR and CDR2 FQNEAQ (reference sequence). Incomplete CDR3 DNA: TGTGCCAGCAGCCTAGTCAACGGGGAG. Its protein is CASSLVNGE. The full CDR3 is CASSLVNGELFF.

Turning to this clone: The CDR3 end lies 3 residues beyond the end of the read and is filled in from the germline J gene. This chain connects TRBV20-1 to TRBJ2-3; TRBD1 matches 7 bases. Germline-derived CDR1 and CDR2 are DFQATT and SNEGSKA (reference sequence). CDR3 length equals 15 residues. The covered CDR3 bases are TGCAGTGCTAGAGTGTTACCGGGACAGCAAGAGACG. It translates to CSARVLPGQQET. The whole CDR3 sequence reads CSARVLPGQQETQYF.

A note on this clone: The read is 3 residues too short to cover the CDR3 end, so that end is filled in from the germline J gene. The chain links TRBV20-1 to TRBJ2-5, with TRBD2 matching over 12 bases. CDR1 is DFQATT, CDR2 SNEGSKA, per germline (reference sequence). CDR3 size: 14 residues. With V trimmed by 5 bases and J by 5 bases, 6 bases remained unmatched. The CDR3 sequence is CSASTSGSVETQYF. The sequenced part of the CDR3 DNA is TGCAGTGCTTCGACTAGCGGGAGCGTGGAGACC.

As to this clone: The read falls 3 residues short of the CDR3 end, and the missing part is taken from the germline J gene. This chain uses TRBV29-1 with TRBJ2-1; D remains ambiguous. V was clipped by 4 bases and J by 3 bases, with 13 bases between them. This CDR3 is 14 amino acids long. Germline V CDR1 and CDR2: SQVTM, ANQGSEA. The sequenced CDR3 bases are TGCAGCGTTGTCTCCCCCCCCCTCTACAATGAG. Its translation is CSVVSPPLYNE. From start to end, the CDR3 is CSVVSPPLYNEQFF.

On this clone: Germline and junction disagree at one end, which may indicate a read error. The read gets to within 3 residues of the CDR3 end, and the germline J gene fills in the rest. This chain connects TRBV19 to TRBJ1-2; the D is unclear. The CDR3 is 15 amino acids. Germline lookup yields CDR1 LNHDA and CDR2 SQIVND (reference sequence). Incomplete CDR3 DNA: TGTGCCAGTAGCCTCCCAGCGGGGATTAGGTATGAC. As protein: CASSLPAGIRYD. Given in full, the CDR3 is CASSLPAGIRYDYTF.

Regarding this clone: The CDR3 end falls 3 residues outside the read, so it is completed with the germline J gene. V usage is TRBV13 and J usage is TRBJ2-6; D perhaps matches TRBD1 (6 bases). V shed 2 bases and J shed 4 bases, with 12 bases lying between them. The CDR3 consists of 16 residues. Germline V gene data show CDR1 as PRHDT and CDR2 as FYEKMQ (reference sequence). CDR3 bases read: TGTGCCAGCAGCTTAACAGGGACGGGCGGGGCCAACGTC. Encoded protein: CASSLTGTGGANV. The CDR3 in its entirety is CASSLTGTGGANVLTF.

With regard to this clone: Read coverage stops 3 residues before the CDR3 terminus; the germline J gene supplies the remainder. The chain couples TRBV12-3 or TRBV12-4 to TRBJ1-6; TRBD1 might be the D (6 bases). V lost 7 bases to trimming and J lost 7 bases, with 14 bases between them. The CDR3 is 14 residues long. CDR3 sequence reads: CASTGTHGNSPLHF. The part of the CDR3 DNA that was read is TGTGCCAGCACCGGGACACACGGCAATTCACCC.

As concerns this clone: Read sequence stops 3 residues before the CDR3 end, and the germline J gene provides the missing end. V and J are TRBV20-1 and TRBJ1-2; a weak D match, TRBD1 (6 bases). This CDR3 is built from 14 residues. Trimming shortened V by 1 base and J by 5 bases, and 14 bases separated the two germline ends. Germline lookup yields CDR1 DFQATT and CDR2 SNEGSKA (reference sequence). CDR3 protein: CSARGQGRGYGYTF. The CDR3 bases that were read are TGCAGTGCTAGAGGGCAGGGAAGGGGGTATGGC.

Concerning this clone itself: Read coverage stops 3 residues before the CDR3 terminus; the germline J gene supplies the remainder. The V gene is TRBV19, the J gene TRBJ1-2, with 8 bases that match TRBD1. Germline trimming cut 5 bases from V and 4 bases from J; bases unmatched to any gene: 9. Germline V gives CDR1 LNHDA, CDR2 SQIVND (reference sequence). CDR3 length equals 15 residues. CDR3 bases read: TGTGCCAGTAGTTCCTCAGGGGGCCGAGGCTATGGC. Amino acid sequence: CASSSSGGRGYG. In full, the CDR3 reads CASSSSGGRGYGYTF. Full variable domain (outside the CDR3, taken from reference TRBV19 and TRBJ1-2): DGGITQSPKYLFRKEGQNVTLSCEQNLNHDAMYWYRQDPGQGLRLIYYSQIVNDFQKGDIAEGYSVSREKKESFPLTVTSAQKNPTAFYLCASSSSGGRGYGYTFGSGTRLTVV.